The text below deals with one T cell receptor (beta chain). Participants, roughly 18 to 100 years old, spanned 25 or so US areas. Participants' own reports of clinical history determined their cohort assignment. Recovered Cohort 3 donors showed two negative PCRs, clearance, or symptom resolution. The sample belongs to a study of blood T cell repertoires in COVID-19. Whole-study context: The United States, Italy and Spain provided the acute and convalescent COVID-19 samples.

The V end lost 7 bases, the J end lost 5 bases, and 13 bases lay between the germline ends. Germline CDR1 MNHEY, CDR2 SVGAGI. The CDR3 length is 13 residues. Generated by immunoSEQ multiplex PCR, the TCRdb table keeps only in-frame clones and is missing some. This table has 450,000 to 600,000 clones, 87% appearing once. Material: PBMCs or T cells enriched from blood (not recorded which). This TCR was sampled from a woman aged 18-30 years who had recovered from COVID-19. V is TRBV6-5 and J is TRBJ2-3; weak D call: TRBD2 (6 bases). CDR3 DNA: TGTGCCAGCACCTTAGCGGAACAAGATACGCAGTATTTT. It is translated as CASTLAEQDTQYF.